This T cell receptor beta chain was recovered during a study of T cell responses to AZD1222 COVID-19 vaccine. Broader study findings: Researchers report vaccine-associated CD4 TCRs spanning spike, with dominance at 160-218 and 743-854. Epitopes outside B.1.351 and B.1.1.7 mutated regions reportedly drew nearly half of spike TCRs. Rises in breadth and depth of Spike-specific TCRs came after two AZD1222 doses. Only a handful of AZD1222 recipients were seropositive at baseline.

TCRdb's table, derived via immunoSEQ multiplex PCR, lists solely in-frame clones and lacks some. Here the sample spans 250,000 to 300,000 clones, around 92% being singletons. The trim removed 6 bases at V and 6 bases at J, leaving 8 bases unmatched. The germline V gene encodes CDR1 MDHEN and CDR2 SYDVKM. The CDR3 contains 14 residues. Details on this clone: Antigen unknown.

The chain carries TRBV28 and TRBJ1-2; TRBD1 agrees at 9 bases. The input for sequencing was peripheral blood, taken 28 days after the second AZD1222 dose. The clonotype comes from an adult who received the AZD1222 COVID-19 vaccine. DNA of the CDR3: TGTGCCAGCAGGAATCCGGGACAGGGTGATGGCTACACCTTC. This sequence encodes CASRNPGQGDGYTF.